The sequence of this T cell receptor (beta chain) was determined in a study of cytomegalovirus exposure and HLA in healthy donors. In the study overall: As an earlier analysis found, 180 million or so T cells yielded over 95 million unique TCR beta sequences. Around 78 million unique TCRs, all from HLA-typed donors, were included in an early release of the data.

PCR amplification relied on 60 Vbeta primers (plus 13 Jbeta primers). Repertoires were generated with immunoSEQ multiplex PCR, while TCRdb's copy carries only in-frame clones and drops some. The sample has some 150,000 clones; about four fifths are singletons. Turning to this clone: Its cognate antigen is unknown.

Notes on the study in general: The productive fraction for most TCR beta V segments was about 87% or about 30% in an earlier analysis.

This CDR3 region has 16 residues. The V gene's germline CDR1 is KGHSH and CDR2 LQKENI. With 5 bases clipped from V and 2 bases from J, the junction kept 12 bases outside the gene matches. Donors showed nominal health when sampled, although they likely had unrecorded immune exposures. This chain uses TRBV18 with TRBJ2-7, with TRBD2 matching over 7 bases. Sequencing was done on a sample of PBMCs. This TCR was recovered from a woman between 50 and 59 years old in good health and CMV-seronegative. The CDR3 nucleotides read TGTGCCAGCTCAGTCTCCCAAGTGGGAGGGCCCTACGAGCAGTACTTC. It encodes CASSVSQVGGPYEQYF.